These T cell receptor beta chains were read from a single sample in a study of graft-versus-host responses after intestinal transplantation. Here immunoSEQ multiplex PCR was the method, and the copy in TCRdb shows in-frame clones only, minus some. This table has around 130,000 clones, roughly nine tenths appearing once. The antigens of these receptors remain unknown. The source material was unstimulated CD4+ T cells sorted from spleen or lymph node cells, sampled before intestinal transplant. The source of these receptors is a human donor who received an intestinal transplant. Each CDR3 is given with its conserved first and last residue. D genes are given only for firm matches. Clone size appears in some rows only: once, few, many, or a class for an expanded clone.

CDR3 protein	CDR3 DNA	D gene	J gene	clone size	V gene
CASTLTGTGYEQYF	TGTGCCAGCACCTTGACAGGGACAGGGTACGAGCAGTACTTC	TRBD1	TRBJ2-7	NA	TRBV11-1
CASSSRQGRGTEAFF	TGTGCCAGCAGTTCCCGACAGGGGAGGGGTACTGAAGCTTTCTTT	TRBD1	TRBJ1-1	NA	TRBV6-5
CATSRQGLYTEAFF	TGTGCCACCAGCAGACAGGGTCTGTACACTGAAGCTTTCTTT	NA	TRBJ1-1	NA	TRBV15
CASSLRGGPEAFF	TGCGCCAGCAGCTTAAGGGGTGGGCCTGAAGCTTTCTTT	NA	TRBJ1-1	few	TRBV5-1
CATSRDYQGRGEAFF	TGTGCCACCAGCAGAGATTATCAGGGCCGGGGTGAAGCTTTCTTT	NA	TRBJ1-1	NA	TRBV15
CASSPTSGEREQYF	TGTGCCAGCTCGCCGACTAGCGGGGAAAGAGAGCAGTACTTC	TRBD2	TRBJ2-7	NA	TRBV18
CASSLNGQPYEQYF	TGTGCCAGCAGCTTGAACGGTCAGCCCTACGAGCAGTACTTC	NA	TRBJ2-7	NA	TRBV5-6
CASSLAGTGLGEQYF	TGTGCCAGCAGCTTAGCGGGGACAGGCCTCGGCGAGCAGTACTTC	TRBD1	TRBJ2-7	few	TRBV11-2
CASSLLQGARYNEQFF	TGTGCCAGCAGCTTATTGCAGGGGGCGAGGTACAATGAGCAGTTCTTC	TRBD1	TRBJ2-1	NA	TRBV7-6
CATSRESLSRGSKNIQYF	TGTGCCACCAGCAGAGAATCTCTGTCGCGGGGGTCCAAAAACATTCAGTACTTC	TRBD2	TRBJ2-4	NA	TRBV15
CASSRGGGQGNQPQHF	TGTGCCAGCAGTCGTGGGGGGGGCCAGGGGAATCAGCCCCAGCATTTT	NA	TRBJ1-5	NA	TRBV27
CASSRRQVMGVEAFF	TGTGCCAGCAGTCGCCGACAGGTGATGGGGGTGGAAGCTTTCTTT	NA	TRBJ1-1	NA	TRBV6-1
CASSFWDSKAFF	TGTGCCAGTAGTTTTTGGGACAGTAAGGCTTTCTTT	TRBD1	TRBJ1-1	NA	TRBV19
CASGLAVTGSPYNEQFF	TGTGCTAGTGGTTTGGCCGTTACGGGGAGCCCATACAATGAGCAGTTCTTC	NA	TRBJ2-1	NA	TRBV12-5
CASSTRLAGGRYNEQFF	TGTGCCAGCAGCACCCGGCTAGCGGGGGGCCGTTACAATGAGCAGTTCTTC	TRBD2	TRBJ2-1	NA	TRBV9
CASSLPSGTSGDSEQFF	TGTGCCAGCAGCCTACCATCCGGGACTAGCGGGGACTCTGAGCAGTTCTTC	TRBD2	TRBJ2-1	NA	TRBV4-2
CASTGVMNTEAFF	TGTGCCAGCACGGGGGTTATGAACACTGAAGCTTTCTTT	NA	TRBJ1-1	NA	TRBV2
CASSLRQGGYEQYF	TGTGCCAGCAGCTTGAGACAGGGGGGCTACGAGCAGTACTTC	TRBD1	TRBJ2-7	NA	TRBV7-6
CASSQSGPQGSNQPQHF	TGCGCCAGCAGCCAGTCGGGCCCTCAGGGAAGCAATCAGCCCCAGCATTTT	NA	TRBJ1-5	NA	TRBV4-1
CASGRGDGIDNSPLHF	TGTGCTAGTGGTAGGGGGGACGGTATAGATAATTCACCCCTCCACTTT	NA	TRBJ1-6	once	TRBV12-5
CASSPTSGGYNTGELFF	TGTGCCAGCAGCCCGACTAGCGGGGGGTATAACACCGGGGAGCTGTTTTTT	TRBD2	TRBJ2-2	NA	TRBV4-2
CATSSDRGGTNEKLFF	TGTGCCACCAGCTCAGACAGGGGGGGAACTAATGAAAAACTGTTTTTT	TRBD1	TRBJ1-4	NA	TRBV15
CASSLEMRFPEAFF	TGTGCCAGCAGCTTAGAAATGAGGTTTCCTGAAGCTTTCTTT	NA	TRBJ1-1	few	TRBV11-3
CASSQIRDRKKRSNYGYTF	TGTGCCAGCAGCCAGATACGGGACAGAAAAAAAAGAAGTAACTATGGCTACACCTTC	TRBD1	TRBJ1-2	NA	TRBV16
CASGLVRRSNEQFF	TGTGCTAGTGGTTTGGTAAGGAGGTCCAATGAGCAGTTCTTC	NA	TRBJ2-1	NA	TRBV12-5
CASSDSTVSTDTQYF	TGCGCCAGCAGTGACTCCACCGTTAGCACAGATACGCAGTATTTT	NA	TRBJ2-3	NA	TRBV10-1
CASRGASYEQYF	TGTGCCAGCCGTGGTGCCTCCTACGAGCAGTACTTC	NA	TRBJ2-7	once	TRBV6-1
CASSCPNNEQFF	TGTGCCAGCAGCTGCCCTAACAATGAGCAGTTCTTC	NA	TRBJ2-1	NA	TRBV7-3
CASTKHGQYNYGYTF	TGTGCCAGCACAAAGCATGGACAATACAACTATGGCTACACCTTC	NA	TRBJ1-2	NA	TRBV27
CASSTLAGELFF	TGCGCCAGCAGCACATTGGCCGGGGAGCTGTTTTTT	NA	TRBJ2-2	once	TRBV5-1
CASSYGTPVLNEQFF	TGTGCCAGCAGTTACGGGACGCCGGTACTCAATGAGCAGTTCTTC	NA	TRBJ2-1	NA	TRBV6-5
CASSWGTSGAQETQYF	TGCGCCAGCAGCTGGGGGACTAGCGGGGCCCAAGAGACCCAGTACTTC	TRBD2	TRBJ2-5	NA	TRBV5-1
CASGNPSGANVLTF	TGTGCCAGCGGGAACCCCTCTGGGGCCAACGTCCTGACTTTC	NA	TRBJ2-6	once	TRBV13
CASSLGAGTTDTQYF	TGCGCCAGCAGCTTGGGAGCGGGGACCACAGATACGCAGTATTTT	TRBD2	TRBJ2-3	NA	TRBV5-1
CASSLGEAYGANVLTF	TGCGCCAGCAGCTTGGGGGAGGCGTATGGGGCCAACGTCCTGACTTTC	NA	TRBJ2-6	NA	TRBV5-1
CAWSGGTGSGGQPQHF	TGTGCCTGGAGTGGGGGGACAGGAAGTGGTGGTCAGCCCCAGCATTTT	TRBD1	TRBJ1-5	NA	TRBV30
CASSYEGPLDGYTF	TGTGCCAGCAGTTACGAGGGCCCTTTGGATGGCTACACCTTC	NA	TRBJ1-2	NA	TRBV6-5
CASSVATNFPSTDTQYF	TGTGCCAGCAGCGTAGCTACCAACTTTCCTAGCACAGATACGCAGTATTTT	NA	TRBJ2-3	NA	TRBV9
CASSEGLGNQPQHF	TGTGCCAGCAGTGAGGGGCTAGGGAATCAGCCCCAGCATTTT	NA	TRBJ1-5	NA	TRBV6-1
CASSRTTGVQNYGYTF	TGCGCCAGCAGCAGAACCACAGGGGTTCAAAACTATGGCTACACCTTC	TRBD1	TRBJ1-2	NA	TRBV5-1
CASSFGAAGEQYF	TGCGCCAGCAGCTTCGGAGCAGCGGGCGAGCAGTACTTC	NA	TRBJ2-7	NA	TRBV5-1
CASSLRTGNNSPLHF	TGTGCCAGCAGTTTAAGGACAGGAAATAATTCACCCCTCCACTTT	TRBD1	TRBJ1-6	NA	TRBV27
CASSQETHQTNEQFF	TGTGCCAGCAGCCAAGAGACCCACCAGACTAATGAGCAGTTCTTC	NA	TRBJ2-1	NA	TRBV4-2